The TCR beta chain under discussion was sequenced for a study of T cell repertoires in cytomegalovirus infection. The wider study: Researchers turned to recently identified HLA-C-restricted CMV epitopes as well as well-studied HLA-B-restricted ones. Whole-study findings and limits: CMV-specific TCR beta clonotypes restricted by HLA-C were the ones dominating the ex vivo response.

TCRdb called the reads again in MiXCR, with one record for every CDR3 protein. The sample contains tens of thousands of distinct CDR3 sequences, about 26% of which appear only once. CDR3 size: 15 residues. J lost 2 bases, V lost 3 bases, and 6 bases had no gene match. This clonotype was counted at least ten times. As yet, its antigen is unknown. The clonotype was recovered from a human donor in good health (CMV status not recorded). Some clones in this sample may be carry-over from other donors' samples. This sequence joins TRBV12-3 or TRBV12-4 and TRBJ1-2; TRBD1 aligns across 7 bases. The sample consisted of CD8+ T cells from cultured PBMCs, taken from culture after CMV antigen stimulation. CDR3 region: CASSFWTGENYGYTF. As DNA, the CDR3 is TGTGCCAGCAGTTTTTGGACAGGTGAAAACTATGGCTACACCTTC.